The entry that follows covers one T cell receptor (beta chain) sequence. Its antigen remains unknown. The donors were part of the roughly 130-subject validation cohort, which stood apart from the roughly 700-subject first cohort. This sample is part of a study of cytomegalovirus exposure and HLA in healthy donors. Looking at the study overall: In a later analysis, it was reported that the 110 or so validation repertoires had been produced on the same platform as the 700 or so repertoires belonging to the first cohort. Findings and limits, study-wide: Among TCR beta chains, those listed as cytomegalovirus-associated numbered about 160. With high specificity and sensitivity, the classifier reportedly diagnosed cytomegalovirus status.

Some clones are missing from TCRdb's copy, which holds only in-frame ones; the method was immunoSEQ multiplex PCR. In the table there are 160,000 or so clones, about nine tenths of which are singletons. Sequenced material: PBMCs. This TCR was sampled from a man younger than 30 in good health and CMV-seropositive.

DNA for the CDR3: TGCCTAGACTGGATGGGGCGGCCCGGGGAGCTGTTTTTT. Residues: CLDWMGRPGELFF. This rearrangement joins TRBV10-1 to TRBJ2-2; D is possibly TRBD1 (5 bases). Germline V gives CDR1 WNHNN, CDR2 SYGVQD (reference sequence). The CDR3 contains 13 residues.